This is a list of T cell receptor beta chains from one sample in a study of blood T cell repertoires in COVID-19. The repertoire was sequenced with immunoSEQ multiplex PCR; TCRdb's copy has only in-frame clones and lacks some. The top ten clones hold roughly 25% of a sample with 150,000 to 200,000 clones, 88% of them seen once. The sample was peripheral blood. These receptors came from a man in his sixties with acute or convalescent COVID-19. Both conserved end residues are part of each CDR3. The order of the fields is V gene, J gene, CDR3 protein.

v_gene: TRBV5-4
j_gene: TRBJ2-1
CDR3aa: CASSSGTSGSYNEQFF

v_gene: TRBV2
j_gene: TRBJ2-5
CDR3aa: CASSGDYQETQYF

v_gene: TRBV2
j_gene: TRBJ2-1
CDR3aa: CASRKGLWDNEQFF

v_gene: TRBV30
j_gene: TRBJ2-3
CDR3aa: CAWSARTSGSYTDTQYF

v_gene: TRBV30
j_gene: TRBJ2-1
CDR3aa: CAWSWGGSSYNEQFF

v_gene: TRBV20-1
j_gene: TRBJ2-3
CDR3aa: CSARDLDTQYF

v_gene: TRBV2
j_gene: TRBJ2-4
CDR3aa: CASRRGTSGLNIQYF

v_gene: TRBV10-3
j_gene: TRBJ1-1
CDR3aa: CAISIQGDTEAFF

v_gene: TRBV7-2
j_gene: TRBJ1-5
CDR3aa: CASSLNRAQPQHF

v_gene: TRBV7-9
j_gene: TRBJ1-6
CDR3aa: CASSLVVSSSPLHF

v_gene: TRBV3-1/TRBV3-2
j_gene: TRBJ2-3
CDR3aa: CASSQEKASGWGTDTQYF

v_gene: TRBV4-1
j_gene: TRBJ1-1
CDR3aa: CASSQDHGQMNTEAFF

v_gene: TRBV2
j_gene: TRBJ1-4
CDR3aa: CASRSSPREKLFF

v_gene: TRBV11-2
j_gene: TRBJ2-7
CDR3aa: CASSPRQGRRNEQYF

v_gene: TRBV9
j_gene: TRBJ1-2
CDR3aa: CASTPSGGTGYGYTF

v_gene: TRBV29-1
j_gene: TRBJ1-4
CDR3aa: CSAGSTPGEKLFF

v_gene: TRBV19
j_gene: TRBJ2-7
CDR3aa: CASSKGIGSSYEQYF

v_gene: TRBV9
j_gene: TRBJ2-2
CDR3aa: CASSVAGGETGELFF

v_gene: TRBV2
j_gene: TRBJ2-2
CDR3aa: CASNKDRGRGELFF

v_gene: TRBV14
j_gene: TRBJ2-1
CDR3aa: CASSQGRGNNEQFF

v_gene: TRBV2
j_gene: TRBJ1-1
CDR3aa: CASVRQGAAEAFF

v_gene: TRBV11-3
j_gene: TRBJ2-5
CDR3aa: CASSPSTETQYF

v_gene: TRBV5-1
j_gene: TRBJ1-4
CDR3aa: CASSPMSSSEKLFF

v_gene: TRBV19
j_gene: TRBJ2-4
CDR3aa: CASSIIGAGVNIQYF

v_gene: TRBV30
j_gene: TRBJ2-7
CDR3aa: CAWSPRVNEQYF

v_gene: TRBV10-3
j_gene: TRBJ2-5
CDR3aa: CAISGRAKETQYF

v_gene: TRBV7-9
j_gene: TRBJ1-6
CDR3aa: CASSFGTGYNSPLHF

v_gene: TRBV7-9
j_gene: TRBJ2-5
CDR3aa: CASSKVVQGQETQYF

v_gene: TRBV6-4
j_gene: TRBJ1-1
CDR3aa: CASIENTEAFF

v_gene: TRBV5-1
j_gene: TRBJ2-2
CDR3aa: CASSLAVNTGELFF

v_gene: TRBV5-4
j_gene: TRBJ1-2
CDR3aa: CASSLDRERGYTF

v_gene: TRBV7-3
j_gene: TRBJ1-2
CDR3aa: CASSSQLDSGPTNYGYTF

v_gene: TRBV5-1
j_gene: TRBJ2-3
CDR3aa: CASSVGQLSTDTQYF

v_gene: TRBV24-1
j_gene: TRBJ1-2
CDR3aa: CATSGFREGDYGYTF

v_gene: TRBV10-1
j_gene: TRBJ1-2
CDR3aa: CASSPDRDYGYTF

v_gene: TRBV15
j_gene: TRBJ1-5
CDR3aa: CATSLRTVNQPQHF

v_gene: TRBV3-1/TRBV3-2
j_gene: TRBJ2-5
CDR3aa: CASSQLNRRETQYF

v_gene: TRBV5-1
j_gene: TRBJ2-1
CDR3aa: CASSLVGTSNNEQFF

v_gene: TRBV30
j_gene: TRBJ1-6
CDR3aa: CAWSPLESYNSPLHF

v_gene: TRBV3-1/TRBV3-2
j_gene: TRBJ1-2
CDR3aa: CASSQGEVYGYTF

v_gene: TRBV7-9
j_gene: TRBJ2-2
CDR3aa: CASSFPTGNLNTGELFF

v_gene: TRBV7-8
j_gene: TRBJ1-6
CDR3aa: CASSPLSNSPLHF

v_gene: TRBV6-5
j_gene: TRBJ1-6
CDR3aa: CASSYSGQVLNSPLHF

v_gene: TRBV4-1
j_gene: TRBJ1-4
CDR3aa: CASSPGQGWEKLFF

v_gene: TRBV9
j_gene: TRBJ2-1
CDR3aa: CASSAGQGTYNEQFF

v_gene: TRBV19
j_gene: TRBJ2-2
CDR3aa: CASSALAGGRTGELFF

v_gene: TRBV29-1
j_gene: TRBJ1-2
CDR3aa: CSVATGPGGYTF

v_gene: TRBV12-3/TRBV12-4
j_gene: TRBJ1-2
CDR3aa: CASSSTGFGYTF

v_gene: TRBV6-6
j_gene: TRBJ1-1
CDR3aa: CASRGGQGNTEAFF

v_gene: TRBV6-5
j_gene: TRBJ1-1
CDR3aa: CASSQREAFF

v_gene: TRBV24-1
j_gene: TRBJ2-5
CDR3aa: CATSDPTSGGYETQYF